These 32 T cell receptor beta chains came from one sample sequenced in a study of neurological immune-mediated disorders. One entry per CDR3 protein results from TCRdb running MiXCR on the 5' RACE reads. The sample includes over 25,000 distinct CDR3 sequences, 12% seen only once; the top ten take approximately 6%. Sequenced: PBMCs. Receptors were obtained from a woman in her sixties in good health.

There are many counts of this clonotype. The CDR3 region is CASSLIFGVLGEKLFF. DNA for the CDR3: TGTGCCAGCAGTTTAATTTTTGGGGTGTTAGGTGAAAAACTGTTTTTT. The V and J genes are TRBV28 and TRBJ1-4; D gene unclear. The V gene lost 2 bases and the J gene lost 7 bases, with 17 bases spanning the gap. The CDR3 extends over 16 amino acids. Germline assignment: CDR1 MDHEN and CDR2 SYDVKM.

This clonotype was recorded many times. One junction end disagrees with the germline gene, perhaps due to a read error. V usage is TRBV7-3 and J usage is TRBJ1-1; D call uncertain. CDR3 length equals 13 residues. CDR1 is SGHTA, CDR2 FQGTGA, per germline. CDR3 sequence (DNA): TGTGCCAGCAGTTTAACGCGGAACACTGAAGCTTTCTTT. It specifies CASSLTRNTEAFF.

This clonotype was counted at least ten times. This chain links TRBV20-1 with TRBJ1-2; 9 nucleotides agree with TRBD1. V shed 5 bases and J 4 bases; nucleotides not matched to a gene: 5. Germline V gene data show CDR1 as DFQATT and CDR2 as SNEGSKA (reference sequence). The CDR3 length is 13 residues. The CDR3 coding sequence is TGCAGTGCTCCGAGACAGGGGGGCTATGGCTACACCTTC. Translation gives CSAPRQGGYGYTF.

This clonotype was counted at least ten times. This chain links TRBV5-1 with TRBJ1-1, with a possible D match to TRBD1 (6 bases). This CDR3 has 13 amino acids. CDR1 is SGHRS, CDR2 YFSETQ, per germline. The V and J ends lost 2 bases and 6 bases respectively, with 11 bases between them. The CDR3 is CASSFTGRAEAFF. In DNA, the CDR3 is TGCGCCAGCAGCTTTACAGGGAGGGCTGAAGCTTTCTTT.

There are a few counts of this clonotype. CDR3 bases: TGTGCCAGCAGTCGCGGGGCGAATCAAGAGACCCAGTACTTC. It codes for CASSRGANQETQYF. The rearrangement uses TRBV7-2 and TRBJ2-5; maybe TRBD2 (6 bases). Looked up from germline, CDR1 is SGHTA and CDR2 is FQGNSA. V was pared by 6 bases and J by 2 bases, with 13 bases between. The CDR3 is 14 amino acids.

This clonotype was detected many times. The chain has TRBV29-1 and TRBJ1-3; 7 bases line up with TRBD1. There are 14 residues in the CDR3. Germline V CDR1 and CDR2: SQVTM, ANQGSEA. Trimming cost V 6 bases and J 2 bases; bases outside gene matches: 7. The CDR3 DNA reads as TGCAGCGTCGACTTACAGGGGACTGGAAACACCATATATTTT. Translation gives CSVDLQGTGNTIYF.

This clonotype was seen many times. The chain couples TRBV7-3 to TRBJ2-1; TRBD2 agrees at 7 bases. The CDR3 spans 15 residues. V gave up 2 bases and J gave up 2 bases; unmatched junction bases: 3. Germline assignment: CDR1 SGHTA and CDR2 FQGTGA. Here the CDR3 reads CASSLDRGAYNEQFF. Written as DNA, the CDR3 is TGTGCCAGCAGCTTAGACCGGGGGGCCTACAATGAGCAGTTCTTC.

With regard to this clonotype: The junction and the germline gene differ at one end; a read error may be behind it. The rearrangement links TRBV5-1 to TRBJ2-2, with D hard to call. From germline, CDR1 is SGHRS and CDR2 YFSETQ. There are 17 residues in the CDR3. The CDR3 region has the DNA TGCTCCAGCAGCTTGGATCCTCAAGCCTCGAACACCGTGGAGCTGTTTTTT. The encoded protein is CSSSLDPQASNTVELFF.

This clonotype was recorded many times. This chain uses TRBV29-1 with TRBJ1-2; D unresolved. CDR3 length: 13 residues. Germline CDR1 is SQVTM and CDR2 is ANQGSEA. Trimming took 0 bases from V and 2 from J, leaving 7 bases between them. DNA for the CDR3: TGCAGCGTTGAAGATCCGATGAACTATGGCTACACCTTC. Protein: CSVEDPMNYGYTF. Variable domain in full (rest from reference TRBV29-1 and TRBJ1-2): SAVISQKPSRDICQRGTSLTIQCQVDSQVTMMFWYRQQPGQSLTLIATANQGSEATYESGFVIDKFPISRPNLTFSTLTVSNMSPEDSSIYLCSVEDPMNYGYTFGSGTRLTVV.

With regard to this clonotype: One junction end does not reproduce the germline sequence, and a read error may be involved. The chain couples TRBV5-1 to TRBJ1-1; D uncertain. This CDR3 is 13 amino acids long. Germline assignment: CDR1 SGHRS and CDR2 YFSETQ. This CDR3 reads CASSPGRPLEAFF. For the CDR3, the DNA is TGCGCAAGCAGCCCCGGGAGGCCCTTGGAAGCTTTCTTT.

Ten or more counts support this clonotype. The chain has TRBV5-1 and TRBJ2-7, with D perhaps matching TRBD1 (6 bases). V was clipped by 0 bases and J by 4 bases, with 11 bases between them. Germline assignment: CDR1 SGHRS and CDR2 YFSETQ. The CDR3 is 14 amino acids. The DNA for the CDR3 is TGCGCCAGCAGCTTGGGGCAGGGGTTTTACGAGCAGTACTTC. Protein sequence: CASSLGQGFYEQYF.

This clonotype was seen ten or more times. The J gene is TRBJ2-5, the V gene TRBV20-1, with 9 bases matching TRBD2. CDR1 and CDR2 (germline): DFQATT, SNEGSKA (reference sequence). The trim removed 4 bases at V and 7 bases at J, leaving 13 bases unmatched. The CDR3 consists of 15 residues. The chain's CDR3 is CSAILRGSGGGTQYF. The CDR3 nucleotides are TGCAGTGCTATCTTGAGGGGTAGCGGGGGAGGGACCCAGTACTTC.

This clonotype qualifies as medium-sized (0.01 to 0.1%). The chain combines TRBV6-2 or TRBV6-3 with TRBJ1-1, with D possibly being TRBD1 (5 bases). The CDR3 runs 15 residues. V was trimmed by 4 bases and J by 1 base, leaving 13 bases between them. CDR1 is MNHEY, CDR2 SVGEGT, per germline. The CDR3 DNA reads as TGTGCCAGCAGTTCCGCCCCGGGGGGGAACACTGAAGCTTTCTTT. It yields the protein CASSSAPGGNTEAFF.

This clonotype came up many times. The chain joins TRBV20-1 to TRBJ2-5; D is unresolved. Germline CDR1 and CDR2: DFQATT and SNEGSKA (reference sequence). V was cut by 2 bases and J by 1 base, with 8 bases left in between. The CDR3 contains 13 residues. The CDR3 region is CSARRVAQETQYF. In DNA form, the CDR3 reads TGCAGTGCTAGAAGGGTTGCCCAAGAGACCCAGTACTTC.

The sample holds many counts of this clonotype. This rearrangement joins TRBV20-1 to TRBJ2-5; TRBD2 matches 8 bases. The CDR3 covers 14 residues. Germline V gene data show CDR1 as DFQATT and CDR2 as SNEGSKA (reference sequence). With V trimmed by 6 bases and J by 5 bases, 11 bases remained unmatched. This CDR3 is CSAVSGTRKETQYF. CDR3 coding DNA: TGCAGTGCAGTTTCCGGGACTAGAAAGGAGACCCAGTACTTC.

The sample holds many counts of this clonotype. The chain employs TRBV7-2 and TRBJ2-3; D remains ambiguous. V was pared by 8 bases and J by 0 bases, with 6 bases between. In germline, CDR1 is SGHTA, CDR2 FQGNSA. The CDR3 runs 12 residues. CDR3 DNA sequence: TGTGCCAGCGGGGTTAGCACAGATACGCAGTATTTT. This encodes CASGVSTDTQYF.

A word on this clonotype: A junction boundary mismatches the germline segment, possibly from a read error. This chain connects TRBV20-1 to TRBJ2-1; 9 bases line up with TRBD2. Germline V gene data show CDR1 as DFQATT and CDR2 as SNEGSKA (reference sequence). The CDR3 sequence is 15 residues long. Here the CDR3 DNA reads TGCAGTAGCTCGCGGCGGGGGGGCACAGACAATGAGCAGCTCTTC. This sequence encodes CSSSRRGGTDNEQLF.

This clonotype was recorded many times. The chain employs TRBV20-1 and TRBJ2-5; 9 bases fit TRBD2. The CDR3 length is 15 residues. Per the germline V gene, CDR1 is DFQATT and CDR2 is SNEGSKA (reference sequence). V shed 4 bases and J 1 base; nucleotides not matched to a gene: 7. The CDR3 nucleotides are TGCAGTGCTATTAAAAGCGGGGGGACCCAAGAGACCCAGTACTTC. Protein sequence: CSAIKSGGTQETQYF.

This clonotype was seen a handful of times. The chain carries TRBV12-3 or TRBV12-4 and TRBJ1-1, with 7 bases identical to TRBD1. There are 12 residues in the CDR3. V lost 6 bases, J lost 6 bases, and 4 bases stayed unmatched. The CDR3, as DNA: TGTGCCAGCAGCCCAGGGGGGGCTGAAGCTTTCTTT. Residues: CASSPGGAEAFF.

This clonotype was recorded at least ten times. The genes are TRBV11-2 and TRBJ2-7; tentatively, D is TRBD1 (6 bases). Germline CDR1 and CDR2: SGHAT and FQNNGV. Deletions cut 4 bases from V and 3 bases from J, with 13 bases between. This CDR3 is built from 14 residues. The CDR3 DNA sequence: TGTGCCAGCAGCTCTACAGGGCTAAGCTACGAGCAGTACTTC. It specifies CASSSTGLSYEQYF.

There are many counts of this clonotype. The chain uses TRBV20-1 and TRBJ2-5, with 12 bases fitting TRBD2. Germline V gene sequence: CDR1 DFQATT, CDR2 SNEGSKA (reference sequence). This CDR3 comprises 17 residues. The V gene end was trimmed by 4 bases and the J gene end by 4 bases; junction bases not matched to a gene: 13. CDR3 bases: TGCAGTGCTACCCGGACCCCGACTAGCGGGGGAGGAGAGACCCAGTACTTC. This codes for CSATRTPTSGGGETQYF.

This clonotype was counted many times. The chain recombines TRBV12-3 or TRBV12-4 with TRBJ1-1; D remains ambiguous. CDR3 length equals 13 residues. The germline V and J ends were trimmed by 1 base and 6 bases, with 9 bases remaining between them. The CDR3 spells CASSLGVRSEAFF. CDR3 sequence (DNA): TGTGCCAGCAGTTTAGGGGTTCGTTCTGAAGCTTTCTTT.

This clonotype was picked up many times. The chain combines TRBV29-1 with TRBJ1-2; D perhaps matches TRBD1 (5 bases). Trimming shortened V by 2 bases and J by 8 bases, and 21 bases separated the two germline ends. Germline V gene sequence: CDR1 SQVTM, CDR2 ANQGSEA. This CDR3 region has 15 residues. The CDR3 sequence is CSVEPRDRIQPGYTF. The CDR3 region has the DNA TGCAGCGTTGAACCACGGGACCGAATCCAACCGGGCTACACCTTC.

This clonotype was observed at least ten times. For the CDR3, the DNA is TGCAGTGCTATTCCTAGCGGGGGCCCCTTCCACACCGGGGAGCTGTTTTTT. It codes for CSAIPSGGPFHTGELFF. This chain links TRBV20-1 with TRBJ2-2; 10 positions match TRBD2. The V and J ends lost 4 bases and 3 bases, in that order; junction bases with no gene match: 11. The CDR3 is 17 residues long. Germline V CDR1 and CDR2: DFQATT, SNEGSKA (reference sequence).

This clonotype was counted between two and nine times. The chain joins TRBV5-6 to TRBJ1-2, with TRBD1 matching 8 bases. J gave up 8 bases and V 5 bases, and 5 bases lay outside the gene matches. Germline CDR1 and CDR2: SGHDT and YYEEEE. The CDR3 is 12 residues long. CDR3 amino acids: CASRPDRGGYTF. The CDR3 DNA is TGTGCCAGCAGGCCTGACAGGGGCGGCTACACCTTC.

Ten or more counts support this clonotype. The chain employs TRBV11-1 and TRBJ2-3, with 7 bases fitting TRBD1. Germline CDR1 is SGHAT and CDR2 is FQDESV (reference sequence). This CDR3 region has 14 residues. J lost 3 bases, V lost 5 bases, and 5 bases had no gene match. CDR3 sequence: CASSRTGETDTQYF. The CDR3 coding sequence is TGTGCCAGCAGCCGTACAGGGGAAACAGATACGCAGTATTTT.

This clonotype was seen at least ten times. The chain is built from TRBV11-2 and TRBJ2-2, with D maybe TRBD1 (5 bases). CDR1 is SGHAT and CDR2 is FQNNGV in the germline V gene. This CDR3 has 15 amino acids. The ends were cut back, 0 bases at V and 3 bases at J, with 8 bases in the middle. CDR3 DNA: TGTGCCAGCAGCTTAGATTACAGGCACACCGGGGAGCTGTTTTTT. Its protein is CASSLDYRHTGELFF.

This clonotype was picked up many times. This chain links TRBV4-2 with TRBJ1-1; 7 bases map to TRBD1. This CDR3 contains 14 residues. V shed 4 bases, J shed 3 bases, and the junction held 5 bases outside the gene matches. Germline V gene sequence: CDR1 LGHNA, CDR2 YNFKEQ. The CDR3 loop is CASSRQGSDTEAFF. The CDR3 DNA reads as TGTGCCAGCAGCCGACAGGGAAGTGACACTGAAGCTTTCTTT.

This clonotype was picked up many times. The V and J genes are TRBV5-1 and TRBJ2-3; D possibly corresponds to TRBD1 (6 bases). The CDR3 totals 16 residues. V lost 0 bases, J lost 0 bases, and 11 bases lay in between. Germline V gene data show CDR1 as SGHRS and CDR2 as YFSETQ. The CDR3 DNA reads TGCGCCAGCAGCTTGGGACAGGCTACTAGCACAGATACGCAGTATTTT. This gives the protein CASSLGQATSTDTQYF.

By share of the sample, this clonotype is medium-sized (0.01 to 0.1%). The gene calls are TRBV5-5 and TRBJ2-7; 12 bases map to TRBD1. The J segment lost 6 bases and the V segment lost 2 bases, leaving 6 bases of the junction unmatched. The CDR3 length is 15 residues. CDR1 and CDR2 from the germline V gene are SGHKS and YYEKEE (reference sequence). The DNA for the CDR3 is TGTGCCAGCAGCTTCCGGGGACAGGGGGCAGGCGAGCAGTACTTC. This gives the protein CASSFRGQGAGEQYF.

CDR3 in amino acids: CASSLEPAHYEQYF. DNA for the CDR3: TGTGCCAGCAGTTTAGAGCCTGCCCACTACGAGCAGTACTTC. The rearrangement uses TRBV27 and TRBJ2-7; no reliable D call. CDR1 is MNHEY, CDR2 SMNVEV, per germline (reference sequence). With 2 bases removed from V and 3 bases from J, the gap between germline ends came to 11 bases. The CDR3 is 14 residues long.

This clonotype is medium-sized by share. The V gene is TRBV3-1, the J gene TRBJ1-1; D not certain. Trimming removed 4 bases from V and 7 bases from J, with 13 bases in between. CDR1 and CDR2 from the germline V gene are LGHDT and YNNKEL (reference sequence). CDR3 length: 13 residues. CDR3 coding DNA: TGTGCCAGCAGCCCAGCCCCGGGAGATGAAGCTTTCTTT. It translates to CASSPAPGDEAFF.